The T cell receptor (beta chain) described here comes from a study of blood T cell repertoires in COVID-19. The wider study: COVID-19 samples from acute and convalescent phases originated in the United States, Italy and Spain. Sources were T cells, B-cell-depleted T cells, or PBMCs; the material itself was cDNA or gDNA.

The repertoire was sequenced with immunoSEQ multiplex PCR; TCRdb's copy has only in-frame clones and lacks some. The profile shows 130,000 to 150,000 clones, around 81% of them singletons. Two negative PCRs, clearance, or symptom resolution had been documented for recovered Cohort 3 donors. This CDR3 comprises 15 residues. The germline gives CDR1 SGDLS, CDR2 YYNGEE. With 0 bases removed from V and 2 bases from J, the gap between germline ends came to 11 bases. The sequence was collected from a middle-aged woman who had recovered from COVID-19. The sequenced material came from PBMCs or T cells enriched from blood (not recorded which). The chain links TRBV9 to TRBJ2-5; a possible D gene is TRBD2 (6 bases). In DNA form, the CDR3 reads TGTGCCAGCAGCGTAGCAGTAGGGAGGCAAGAGACCCAGTACTTC. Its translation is CASSVAVGRQETQYF.